This T cell receptor beta chain is from a study of cytomegalovirus exposure and HLA in healthy donors. CDR1 is MNHEY, CDR2 SMNVEV, per germline (reference sequence). The CDR3 sequence is 14 residues long. V was trimmed by 6 bases and J by 8 bases, leaving 16 bases between them. Produced via immunoSEQ multiplex PCR; TCRdb's table is partial and in-frame only. The sample consists of around 100,000 clones, approximately 81% of them appearing once. The gene calls are TRBV27 and TRBJ1-4; no definite D call. Sequencing was performed on PBMCs. The sequence was obtained from a man younger than 35 in good health and CMV-seropositive. The CDR3 protein is CASSPSNLGEKLFF. The CDR3 nucleotides read TGTGCCAGCAGCCCCTCGAACCTAGGAGAAAAACTGTTTTTT.